This T cell receptor (beta chain) was identified in a study of T cells in Graves' hyperthyroidism and ophthalmopathy. Broader study findings: In simple terms, a model built on 13 V-J features told ophthalmopathy apart from stable hyperthyroidism.

RNA transcripts yielded amplified TCR beta CDR3 regions. Using the HTBI primer set, a first-round RT-PCR was run on the TCR CDR3. Via MiXCR, TCRdb re-called the multiplex PCR reads, giving one row per CDR3 protein. The table records roughly 710,000 distinct CDR3 sequences, approximately 40% of them present only once. Concerning this clonotype itself: Its specificity is unknown.

When ophthalmopathy did not progress within 18 months, Graves' hyperthyroidism was considered stable. Patients aged 18 to 65 with hyperthyroidism were newly diagnosed, with duration under 2 months. The sequence was obtained from a woman between 40 and 50 years old with Graves' hyperthyroidism. The sample consisted of blood.

CDR3 protein: CASSEVGGVGSPLHF. The CDR3 DNA reads as TGCGCCAGCAGTGAGGTGGGGGGCGTCGGTTCACCCCTCCACTTT. This chain connects TRBV10-1 to TRBJ1-6; D may be TRBD1 (6 bases). Germline V gene lookup returns CDR1 WNHNN and CDR2 SYGVQD (reference sequence). V was shortened by 2 bases and J by 9 bases, with 14 bases between the two germline ends. This CDR3 contains 15 residues.